The rows below give T cell receptor beta chains drawn from one sample of a study of blood T cells in healthy people across ages. TCRdb passed the 5' RACE reads through MiXCR, listing each CDR3 protein once. The sample lists under 2,000,000 distinct CDR3 sequences, less than 50% occurring once. The sequenced sample was blood. The receptors shown here come from a woman in her thirties or forties in good health. CDR3s include the opening cysteine and the closing phenylalanine or tryptophan. Each record gives: D gene, J gene, clone size, CDR3 length, V gene, CDR3 DNA, CDR3 protein. D genes are given only for firm matches. Clone size is given for some rows only: seen once, a few or many times, or a class if the clone is expanded.

d_call: TRBD1
j_call: TRBJ2-7
clone_size: -
cdr3_length: 14
v_call: TRBV7-9
cdr3_nt: TGTGCCAGCACCTCGACAGGGGGCTCCTACGAGCAGTACTTC
cdr3_aa: CASTSTGGSYEQYF

d_call: -
j_call: TRBJ2-3
clone_size: -
cdr3_length: 14
v_call: TRBV28
cdr3_nt: TGTGCCAGCACCCGGGTCAGTACGGCAGATACGCAGTATTTT
cdr3_aa: CASTRVSTADTQYF

d_call: -
j_call: TRBJ2-4
clone_size: -
cdr3_length: 11
v_call: TRBV27
cdr3_nt: TGTGCCAGCCAAATGGGAAACATTCAGTACTTC
cdr3_aa: CASQMGNIQYF

d_call: -
j_call: TRBJ2-2
clone_size: few
cdr3_length: 16
v_call: TRBV20-1
cdr3_nt: TGCAGTGCTAGCGGGCCCCGCCAGACCAACACCGGGGAGCTGTTTTTT
cdr3_aa: CSASGPRQTNTGELFF

d_call: -
j_call: TRBJ2-1
clone_size: -
cdr3_length: 14
v_call: TRBV9
cdr3_nt: TGTGCCAGCAGCCGGCGGCAGGGGGGGAATGAGCAGTTCTTC
cdr3_aa: CASSRRQGGNEQFF

d_call: -
j_call: TRBJ1-2
clone_size: -
cdr3_length: 13
v_call: TRBV7-2
cdr3_nt: TGTGCCAGCAGCCCCAGCCCTTCCGGTGGCTACACCTTC
cdr3_aa: CASSPSPSGGYTF

d_call: TRBD2
j_call: TRBJ2-5
clone_size: -
cdr3_length: 17
v_call: TRBV11-1
cdr3_nt: TGTGCCAGCAGCCCATGGGCTAGCGGGGTGTACCAAGAGACCCAGTACTTC
cdr3_aa: CASSPWASGVYQETQYF

d_call: TRBD1
j_call: TRBJ2-3
clone_size: -
cdr3_length: 13
v_call: TRBV12-3/TRBV12-4
cdr3_nt: TGTGCCAGCAGAGAAACAGGGGCATATACGCAGTATTTT
cdr3_aa: CASRETGAYTQYF

d_call: -
j_call: TRBJ2-3
clone_size: once
cdr3_length: 15
v_call: TRBV7-2
cdr3_nt: TGTGCCAGCAGCTCCGTGGCGGGGGCCGGGGATACGCAGTATTTT
cdr3_aa: CASSSVAGAGDTQYF

d_call: TRBD1
j_call: TRBJ2-5
clone_size: few
cdr3_length: 14
v_call: TRBV6-2/TRBV6-3
cdr3_nt: TGTGCCAGCAGTACGGGACAGCTAGGGGAGACCCAGTACTTC
cdr3_aa: CASSTGQLGETQYF

d_call: -
j_call: TRBJ2-1
clone_size: many
cdr3_length: 13
v_call: TRBV5-1
cdr3_nt: TGCGCCAGCAGCTCCGGGACTCGAAATGAGCAGTTCTTC
cdr3_aa: CASSSGTRNEQFF

d_call: -
j_call: TRBJ2-7
clone_size: -
cdr3_length: 13
v_call: TRBV29-1
cdr3_nt: TGCAGCGCCGGGGGCCTATCGAGCTACGAGCAGTACTTC
cdr3_aa: CSAGGLSSYEQYF

d_call: TRBD2
j_call: TRBJ2-5
clone_size: -
cdr3_length: 18
v_call: TRBV28
cdr3_nt: TGTGCCAGCAGTTTAGTCTTGGCCGAACTAGCGTCGGAAGAGACCCAGTACTTC
cdr3_aa: CASSLVLAELASEETQYF

d_call: -
j_call: TRBJ1-2
clone_size: -
cdr3_length: 15
v_call: TRBV20-1
cdr3_nt: TGCAGTGCTAGAGAAGGTGGGGCTACGAGCTATGGCTACACCTTC
cdr3_aa: CSAREGGATSYGYTF

d_call: -
j_call: TRBJ2-7
clone_size: few
cdr3_length: 14
v_call: TRBV15
cdr3_nt: TGTGCCACCAGCGAGCACAGGGTCTCCTACGAGCAGTACTTC
cdr3_aa: CATSEHRVSYEQYF

d_call: TRBD2
j_call: TRBJ2-1
clone_size: few
cdr3_length: 17
v_call: TRBV7-8
cdr3_nt: TGTGCCAGCAGTCCGAGGGGCGGGGGGGCTTCCTACAATGAGCAGTTCTTC
cdr3_aa: CASSPRGGGASYNEQFF

d_call: -
j_call: TRBJ2-5
clone_size: -
cdr3_length: 14
v_call: TRBV5-6
cdr3_nt: TGTGCCAGCAGCCCAGGGGCAGCGCAAGGGACCCAGTACTTC
cdr3_aa: CASSPGAAQGTQYF

d_call: -
j_call: TRBJ1-1
clone_size: -
cdr3_length: 13
v_call: TRBV29-1
cdr3_nt: TGCAGCGCTAGGGGTCATGCGAACACTGAAGCTTTCTTT
cdr3_aa: CSARGHANTEAFF

d_call: -
j_call: TRBJ1-2
clone_size: -
cdr3_length: 15
v_call: TRBV7-9
cdr3_nt: TGTGCCAGCAGCTACGACGCCACAGTTCTCTATGGCTACACCTTC
cdr3_aa: CASSYDATVLYGYTF

d_call: -
j_call: TRBJ1-2
clone_size: -
cdr3_length: 14
v_call: TRBV6-5
cdr3_nt: TGTGCCAGCAGTGTACAGGAAGGTGTCTATGGCTACACCTTC
cdr3_aa: CASSVQEGVYGYTF

d_call: -
j_call: TRBJ2-1
clone_size: -
cdr3_length: 12
v_call: TRBV29-1
cdr3_nt: TGCAGCGTTGACGGACTAATCAATGAGCAGTTCTTC
cdr3_aa: CSVDGLINEQFF

d_call: TRBD1
j_call: TRBJ1-2
clone_size: -
cdr3_length: 14
v_call: TRBV4-3
cdr3_nt: TGCGCCAGCAGCGCCCTAGGGGGCGCTTACGGCTACACCTTC
cdr3_aa: CASSALGGAYGYTF

d_call: -
j_call: TRBJ2-7
clone_size: few
cdr3_length: 13
v_call: TRBV29-1
cdr3_nt: TGCAGCGTTGAAGGGGTATTCTCCTACGAGCAGTACTTC
cdr3_aa: CSVEGVFSYEQYF

d_call: -
j_call: TRBJ2-7
clone_size: -
cdr3_length: 14
v_call: TRBV13
cdr3_nt: TGTGCCAGCACCAAGGGGAGAGGCTCCTACGAGCAGTACTTC
cdr3_aa: CASTKGRGSYEQYF

d_call: -
j_call: TRBJ1-6
clone_size: few
cdr3_length: 14
v_call: TRBV6-4
cdr3_nt: TGTGCCAGCAGTGACACTGCTTATAATTCACCCCTCCACTTT
cdr3_aa: CASSDTAYNSPLHF

d_call: -
j_call: TRBJ1-2
clone_size: few
cdr3_length: 15
v_call: TRBV7-6
cdr3_nt: TGTGCCAGCAGCCCACAATCGGTTAATGTTAGAGGCTACACCTTC
cdr3_aa: CASSPQSVNVRGYTF